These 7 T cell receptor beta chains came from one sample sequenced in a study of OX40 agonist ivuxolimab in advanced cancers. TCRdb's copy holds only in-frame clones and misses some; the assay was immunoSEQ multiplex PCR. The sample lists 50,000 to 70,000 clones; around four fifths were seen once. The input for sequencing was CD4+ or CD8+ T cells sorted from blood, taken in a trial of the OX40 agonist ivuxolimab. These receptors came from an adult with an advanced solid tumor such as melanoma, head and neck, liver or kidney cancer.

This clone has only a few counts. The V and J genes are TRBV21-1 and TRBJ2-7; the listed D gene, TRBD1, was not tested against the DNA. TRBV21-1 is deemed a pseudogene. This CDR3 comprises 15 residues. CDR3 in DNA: TGTGCCAGCAGCGCCCGGGACAGAACTAGCTACGAGCAGTACTTC. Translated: CASSARDRTSYEQYF.

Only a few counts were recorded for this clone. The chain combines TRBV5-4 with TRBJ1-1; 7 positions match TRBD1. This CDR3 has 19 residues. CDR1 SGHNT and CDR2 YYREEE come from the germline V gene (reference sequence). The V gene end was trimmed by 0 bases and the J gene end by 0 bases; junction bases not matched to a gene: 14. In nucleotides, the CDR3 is TGTGCCAGCAGCTTGGTTCCTTGGACAGGAAGAAAGATGAACACTGAAGCTTTCTTT. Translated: CASSLVPWTGRKMNTEAFF.

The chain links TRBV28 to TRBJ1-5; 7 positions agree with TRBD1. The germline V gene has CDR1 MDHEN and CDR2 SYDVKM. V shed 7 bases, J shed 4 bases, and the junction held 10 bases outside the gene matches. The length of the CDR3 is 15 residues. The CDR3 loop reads CASNWLGTVNQPQHF. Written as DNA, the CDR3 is TGTGCCAGCAATTGGTTGGGGACAGTAAATCAGCCCCAGCATTTT.

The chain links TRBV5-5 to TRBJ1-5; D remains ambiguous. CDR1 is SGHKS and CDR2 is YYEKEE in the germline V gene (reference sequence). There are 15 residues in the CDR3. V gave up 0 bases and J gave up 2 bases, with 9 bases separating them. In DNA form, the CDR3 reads TGTGCCAGCAGCTTGGCCTTCTGGGGCAATCAGCCCCAGCATTTT. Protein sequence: CASSLAFWGNQPQHF.

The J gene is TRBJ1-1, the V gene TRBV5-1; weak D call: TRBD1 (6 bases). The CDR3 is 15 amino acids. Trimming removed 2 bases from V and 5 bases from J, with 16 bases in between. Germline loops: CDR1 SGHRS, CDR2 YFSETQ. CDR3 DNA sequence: TGCGCCAGCAGCTTCGGCAGGGGAATTAGTACTGAAGCTTTCTTT. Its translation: CASSFGRGISTEAFF.

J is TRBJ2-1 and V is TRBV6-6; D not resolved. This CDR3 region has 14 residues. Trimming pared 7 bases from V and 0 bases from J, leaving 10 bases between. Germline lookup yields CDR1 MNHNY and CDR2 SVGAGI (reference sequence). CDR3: CASTYSSSYNEQFF. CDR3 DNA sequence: TGTGCCAGCACCTACTCTAGCTCCTACAATGAGCAGTTCTTC.

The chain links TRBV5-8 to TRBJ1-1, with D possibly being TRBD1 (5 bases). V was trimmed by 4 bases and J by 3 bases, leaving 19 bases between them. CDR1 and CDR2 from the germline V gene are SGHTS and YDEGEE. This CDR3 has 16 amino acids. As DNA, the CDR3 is TGTGCCAGCAGCACCCACGGTAGAGGGGTGGACACTGAAGCTTTCTTT. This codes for CASSTHGRGVDTEAFF.